This T cell receptor beta chain was captured in a study of radiotherapy plus CTLA-4 blockade in lung cancer. V was trimmed by 8 bases and J by 4 bases, leaving 13 bases between them. This CDR3 has 13 amino acids. CDR1 is SGHTA and CDR2 is FQGNSA in the germline V gene. General study findings and limits: How blood T cell clones changed early, along with interferon-beta, reportedly forecast response best.

TCRdb's table, derived via immunoSEQ multiplex PCR, lists solely in-frame clones and lacks some. The repertoire holds over 45,000 clones, with 65% to 80% as singletons. Remarks on this clone: The antigen remains undetermined.

The genes are TRBV7-2 and TRBJ2-3, with no clear D. The input for sequencing was peripheral blood, taken from a patient treated with radiotherapy plus ipilimumab. This TCR was sampled from a human donor with non-small cell lung cancer who had a complete response to radiotherapy plus ipilimumab. As DNA, the CDR3 is TGTGCCAGCCGACTGGGTGAGCCAGATACGCAGTATTTT. It yields the protein CASRLGEPDTQYF.